These 28 T cell receptor beta chains were all obtained from the same sample, sequenced in a study of cytomegalovirus exposure and HLA in healthy donors. The PCR was carried out with 60 Vbeta primers and 13 Jbeta primers. Clones were sequenced by immunoSEQ multiplex PCR, and TCRdb holds only the in-frame ones, with some missing. Here the sample spans 150,000 to 200,000 clones, 81% being singletons. The sequencing input was PBMCs. Receptors were obtained from a man aged 45-65 years in good health and CMV-seropositive.

The gene calls are TRBV7-2 and TRBJ2-5, with 7 bases matching TRBD2. With V trimmed by 3 bases and J by 3 bases, 4 bases remained unmatched. CDR1 and CDR2 from the germline V gene are SGHTA and FQGNSA. The CDR3 runs to 14 residues. The CDR3 DNA reads TGTGCCAGCAGCTTGGGAGGGGCTGAAGAGACCCAGTACTTC. This sequence encodes CASSLGGAEETQYF.

This sequence joins TRBV9 and TRBJ2-5, with 14 bases aligning to TRBD2. J lost 4 bases, V lost 5 bases, and 16 bases had no gene match. Germline V gene data show CDR1 as SGDLS and CDR2 as YYNGEE. The CDR3 runs to 19 residues. CDR3 coding DNA: TGTGCCAGCAGGGCGACCGGGACTAGCGGGAGAAGAGGAGGAGAGACCCAGTACTTC. Residues: CASRATGTSGRRGGETQYF.

This clone was seen a few times. This chain uses TRBV6-5 with TRBJ1-1; D call uncertain. The V and J ends lost 6 bases and 0 bases respectively, with 8 bases between them. CDR3 length: 13 amino acids. Per germline, CDR1 MNHEY and CDR2 SVGAGI. This CDR3 is CASSPQMNTEAFF. In DNA, the CDR3 is TGTGCCAGCAGCCCTCAGATGAACACTGAAGCTTTCTTT.

V usage is TRBV7-6 and J usage is TRBJ2-2, with D possibly matching TRBD2 (5 bases). CDR1 and CDR2 (germline): SGHVS, FNYEAQ. The CDR3 length is 15 residues. Trimming took off 1 base at V and 2 bases at J, with 8 bases between the two ends. The CDR3 loop reads CASSLVDYNTGELFF. CDR3 DNA sequence: TGTGCCAGCAGCTTAGTCGACTACAACACCGGGGAGCTGTTTTTT.

The rearrangement uses TRBV9 and TRBJ1-1; 7 nucleotides line up with TRBD1. The germline gives CDR1 SGDLS, CDR2 YYNGEE. The CDR3 loop spans 16 amino acids. Trimming removed 0 bases from V and 4 bases from J; junction bases left unmatched: 9. CDR3 sequence (DNA): TGTGCCAGCAGCGTAGGAGGCGGACAGGCTGGCACTGAAGCTTTCTTT. Encoded protein: CASSVGGGQAGTEAFF.

The table lists this clone with a count of one. The V and J genes are TRBV28 and TRBJ2-5, with TRBD2 identical over 9 bases. Germline-derived CDR1 and CDR2 are MDHEN and SYDVKM. The CDR3 is made up of 15 amino acids. V shed 5 bases and J 0 bases; nucleotides not matched to a gene: 4. The CDR3 protein is CASSVLAGYQETQYF. CDR3 in DNA: TGTGCCAGCAGTGTCCTAGCGGGATACCAAGAGACCCAGTACTTC.

V usage is TRBV6-6 and J usage is TRBJ2-5, with D possibly TRBD2 on 6 matching bases. V was clipped by 5 bases and J by 5 bases, with 21 bases between them. Germline-derived CDR1 and CDR2 are MNHNY and SVGAGI (reference sequence). The CDR3 totals 16 residues. The CDR3: CASSALALGTSETQYF. Here the CDR3 DNA reads TGTGCCAGCAGTGCCCTAGCGCTAGGAACGTCGGAGACCCAGTACTTC.

The CDR3 region has the DNA TGTGCCAGCAGCTTTGACGGGTACTATGGCTACACCTTC. It specifies CASSFDGYYGYTF. This chain uses TRBV5-4 with TRBJ1-2; D call uncertain. Trimming took off 2 bases at V and 3 bases at J, with 8 bases between the two ends. The CDR3 extends over 13 amino acids. CDR1 and CDR2 from the germline V gene are SGHNT and YYREEE (reference sequence).

This clone was counted between two and nine times. The rearrangement links TRBV1 to TRBJ2-7; the tabulated D call, TRBD2, remains unverified against the DNA. TRBV1 is designated a pseudogene. This CDR3 spans 19 amino acids. The CDR3 here is CTSSQTQGLAGGTLYEQYF. The DNA of the CDR3 is TGCACCAGCAGCCAGACCCAGGGACTAGCGGGGGGTACCCTCTACGAGCAGTACTTC.

V and J are TRBV29-1 and TRBJ1-4; possibly TRBD1 for D (6 bases). The germline gives CDR1 SQVTM, CDR2 ANQGSEA. The CDR3 is made up of 15 amino acids. V was cut by 4 bases and J by 0 bases, with 12 bases left in between. The CDR3 DNA is TGCAGCGTTGGGACCACAGGGACAACTAATGAAAAACTGTTTTTT. Its protein is CSVGTTGTTNEKLFF.

The chain carries TRBV5-5 and TRBJ1-6, with D hard to call. The V gene's germline CDR1 is SGHKS and CDR2 YYEKEE (reference sequence). V was pared by 4 bases and J by 0 bases, with 11 bases between. The CDR3 runs to 16 residues. This CDR3 is CASSLTSSSYNSPLHF. CDR3 sequence (DNA): TGTGCCAGCAGCCTCACTAGTTCCTCCTATAATTCACCCCTCCACTTT. Complete variable domain (other parts from reference TRBV5-5 and TRBJ1-6): DAGVTQSPTHLIKTRGQQVTLRCSPISGHKSVSWYQQVLGQGPQFIFQYYEKEERGRGNFPDRFSARQFPNYSSELNVNALLLGDSALYLCASSLTSSSYNSPLHFGNGTRLTVT.

The chain recombines TRBV7-9 with TRBJ1-1; 9 bases line up with TRBD1. The CDR3 has 13 residues. After removal of 5 bases from V and 8 bases from J, the junction contained 6 bases not matched to a gene. CDR1 and CDR2 (germline): SEHNR, FQNEAQ (reference sequence). The CDR3 loop reads CASSRDRAFEAFF. As DNA, the CDR3 is TGTGCCAGCAGCCGGGACAGGGCCTTCGAAGCTTTCTTT.

The chain has TRBV28 and TRBJ2-7; the D gene is possibly TRBD2 (6 bases). Trimming took 10 bases from V and 4 from J, leaving 26 bases between them. Germline loops: CDR1 MDHEN, CDR2 SYDVKM. The CDR3 runs 16 residues. CDR3 in DNA: TGTGCCACGCGCCCGGCGGGGTCCCTGGGAAGTTACGAGCAGTACTTC. Amino acid sequence: CATRPAGSLGSYEQYF.

V is TRBV7-8 and J is TRBJ1-1; D call uncertain. Germline V gene sequence: CDR1 SGHVS, CDR2 FQNEAQ. This CDR3 comprises 15 residues. Trimming stripped 0 bases from V and 1 base from J, with 9 bases between. This CDR3 is CASSLAGGPNTEAFF. The DNA of the CDR3 is TGTGCCAGCAGCTTAGCGGGAGGGCCGAACACTGAAGCTTTCTTT.

V is TRBV6-4 and J is TRBJ2-1, with a tentative D call TRBD1 (5 bases). CDR1 and CDR2 (germline): MRHNA, SNTAGT. With 8 bases removed from V and 6 bases from J, the gap between germline ends came to 14 bases. The CDR3 contains 13 residues. The CDR3 region is CASGPGFGNEQFF. CDR3 bases: TGTGCCAGCGGGCCAGGGTTTGGCAATGAGCAGTTCTTC.

V and J are TRBV11-3 and TRBJ2-3, with a possible D match to TRBD1 (5 bases). The CDR3 has 15 amino acids. V lost 0 bases, J lost 2 bases, and 9 bases lay in between. Germline lookup yields CDR1 SGHNT and CDR2 YENEEA. The CDR3 nucleotides read TGTGCCAGCAGCTTAGAGGGGCGGAACACAGATACGCAGTATTTT. It is translated as CASSLEGRNTDTQYF.

V and J are TRBV28 and TRBJ2-1, with 13 bases that match TRBD2. From germline, CDR1 is MDHEN and CDR2 SYDVKM. The ends lost 5 bases at V and 8 bases at J; junction bases unmatched: 12. This CDR3 spans 17 amino acids. CDR3 region: CASSLGTSGTRVHEQFF. The CDR3 region has the DNA TGTGCCAGCAGTCTAGGGACTAGCGGGACCCGTGTGCATGAGCAGTTCTTC.

The rearrangement joins TRBV18 to TRBJ2-7, with a possible D match to TRBD1 (5 bases). Germline lookup yields CDR1 KGHSH and CDR2 LQKENI. V was shortened by 3 bases and J by 3 bases, with 15 bases between the two germline ends. The CDR3 contains 15 residues. The CDR3 nucleotides read TGTGCCAGCTCACCCGCTGATGGGGCAATCTACGAGCAGTACTTC. Its translation: CASSPADGAIYEQYF.

This clone was seen a single time. This rearrangement joins TRBV7-2 to TRBJ2-5; 8 positions agree with TRBD2. Trimming removed 4 bases from V and 3 bases from J; junction bases left unmatched: 4. Germline CDR1 reads SGHTA; CDR2 reads FQGNSA. The CDR3 consists of 14 residues. The CDR3 DNA follows: TGTGCCAGCAGCTCACGACTAGCGAAAGAGACCCAGTACTTC. As protein: CASSSRLAKETQYF. Based on the CDR3 plus reference TRBV7-2 and TRBJ2-5, the full variable domain is GAGVSQSPSNKVTEKGKDVELRCDPISGHTALYWYRQSLGQGLEFLIYFQGNSAPDKSGLPSDRFSAERTGGSVSTLTIQRTQQEDSAVYLCASSSRLAKETQYFGPGTRLLVL.

This clone was observed a few times. The chain carries TRBV11-2 and TRBJ2-2, with 9 bases that match TRBD1. V shed 3 bases and J 5 bases; nucleotides not matched to a gene: 7. Germline V gives CDR1 SGHAT, CDR2 FQNNGV. The CDR3 spans 16 residues. CDR3 in DNA: TGTGCCAGCAGCTTCACGACAGGGGGGAGGACCGGGGAGCTGTTTTTT. It is translated as CASSFTTGGRTGELFF.

This chain connects TRBV11-2 to TRBJ1-1; perhaps TRBD1 as D (5 bases). Between the trimmed V and J ends, which lost 3 bases and 9 bases, there was a span of 11 bases. The CDR3 has 12 amino acids. Looked up from germline, CDR1 is SGHAT and CDR2 is FQNNGV. The CDR3 DNA sequence: TGTGCCAGCAGCTTCAAGGGGTTCCAAGCTTTCTTT. As protein: CASSFKGFQAFF.

In this sample, this clone turned up a few times. V gene TRBV25-1 combines with J gene TRBJ1-1; D is undetermined. CDR1 is MGHDK and CDR2 is SYGVNS in the germline V gene. The CDR3 is made up of 13 amino acids. V lost 6 bases and J lost 1, with 9 bases in between. As DNA, the CDR3 is TGTGCCAGCAGCCACGTCGGGAACACTGAAGCTTTCTTT. Residues: CASSHVGNTEAFF.

This clone came up once. The V call is TRBV28, the J call TRBJ2-2; a possible D gene is TRBD1 (6 bases). CDR1 is MDHEN and CDR2 is SYDVKM in the germline V gene. CDR3 length equals 14 residues. V lost 8 bases to trimming and J lost 4 bases, with 14 bases between them. Written as DNA, the CDR3 is TGTGCCAGCGTGGCAGGGGTCCCCACCGGGGAGCTGTTTTTT. The encoded protein is CASVAGVPTGELFF.

Only a few counts were recorded for this clone. The V gene is TRBV10-2, the J gene TRBJ2-2, with 7 bases aligning to TRBD1. In germline, CDR1 is WSHSY, CDR2 SAAADI. Trimming took 6 bases from V and 3 from J; bases not matched to a gene: 7. The CDR3 consists of 15 residues. CDR3 DNA sequence: TGCGCCAGCAGGCGACAGGGTTTGGACACCGGGGAGCTGTTTTTT. This gives the protein CASRRQGLDTGELFF.

V usage is TRBV7-3 and J usage is TRBJ2-5; TRBD1 is a possible D gene (5 bases). With the DNA end fitting TRBJ2-7 better, the J assignment may be wrong. This CDR3 has 13 residues. Germline assignment: CDR1 SGHTA and CDR2 FQGTGA. The CDR3 DNA is TGTGCCAGCAGCTTCTATAGGGGCTACGAGCAGTACTTC. It encodes CASSFYRGYEQYF.

CDR3: CASSQVVQGRSHGYTF. The CDR3 region has the DNA TGTGCCAGCAGCCAAGTGGTACAGGGGAGGTCTCATGGCTACACCTTC. The J gene is TRBJ1-2, the V gene TRBV14; TRBD1 aligns across 7 bases. The CDR3 has 16 amino acids. Germline values: CDR1 SGHDN, CDR2 FVKESK. The junction had 11 bases not matched to a gene; V was cut back by 1 base and J by 6 bases.

This chain connects TRBV5-1 to TRBJ2-3; D remains unclear. CDR3 length equals 14 residues. V was trimmed by 3 bases and J by 1 base, leaving 9 bases between them. Germline V lookup: CDR1 SGHRS, CDR2 YFSETQ. For the CDR3, the DNA is TGCGCCAGCAGCTCCGAGTCCCGCACAGATACGCAGTATTTT. It is translated as CASSSESRTDTQYF.

V usage is TRBV10-3 and J usage is TRBJ2-5; TRBD2 agrees at 8 bases. V lost 5 bases and J lost 0; bases outside the gene matches: 8. Per the germline V gene, CDR1 is ENHRY and CDR2 is SYGVKD. The CDR3 has 16 residues. The CDR3: CAISSGRGGDQETQYF. In nucleotides, the CDR3 is TGTGCCATCAGTTCTGGTCGGGGGGGGGACCAAGAGACCCAGTACTTC.